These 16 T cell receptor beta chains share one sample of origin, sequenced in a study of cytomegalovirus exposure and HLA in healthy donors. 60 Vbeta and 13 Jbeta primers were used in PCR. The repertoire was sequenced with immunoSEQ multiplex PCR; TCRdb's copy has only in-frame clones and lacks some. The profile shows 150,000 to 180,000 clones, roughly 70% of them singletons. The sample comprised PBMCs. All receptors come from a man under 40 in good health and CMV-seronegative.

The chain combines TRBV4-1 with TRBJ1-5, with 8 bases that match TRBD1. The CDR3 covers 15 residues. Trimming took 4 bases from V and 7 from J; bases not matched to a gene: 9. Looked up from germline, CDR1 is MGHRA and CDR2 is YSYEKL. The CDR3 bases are TGCGCCAGCAGCCGCACTATTGGGGACAGGCAGCCCCAGCATTTT. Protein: CASSRTIGDRQPQHF.

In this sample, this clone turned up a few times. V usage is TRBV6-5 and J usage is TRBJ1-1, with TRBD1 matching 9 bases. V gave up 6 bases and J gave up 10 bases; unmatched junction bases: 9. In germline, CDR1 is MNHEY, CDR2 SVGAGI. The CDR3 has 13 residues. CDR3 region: CASSPDRGLSAFF. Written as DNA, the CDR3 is TGTGCCAGCAGCCCGGACAGGGGTTTATCAGCTTTCTTT.

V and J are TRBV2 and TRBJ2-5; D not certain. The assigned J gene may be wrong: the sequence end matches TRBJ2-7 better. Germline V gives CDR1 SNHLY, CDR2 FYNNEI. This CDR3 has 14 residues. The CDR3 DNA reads TGTGCCAGCAGTGAAGGGGTTGGCCCAGGCGAGCAGTACTTC. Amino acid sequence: CASSEGVGPGEQYF.

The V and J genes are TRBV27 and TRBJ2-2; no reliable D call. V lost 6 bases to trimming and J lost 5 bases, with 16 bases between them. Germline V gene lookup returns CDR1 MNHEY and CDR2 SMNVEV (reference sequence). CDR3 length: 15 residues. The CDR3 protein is CASSPQLGRTGELFF. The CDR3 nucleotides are TGTGCCAGCAGCCCACAGCTGGGCAGGACCGGGGAGCTGTTTTTT.

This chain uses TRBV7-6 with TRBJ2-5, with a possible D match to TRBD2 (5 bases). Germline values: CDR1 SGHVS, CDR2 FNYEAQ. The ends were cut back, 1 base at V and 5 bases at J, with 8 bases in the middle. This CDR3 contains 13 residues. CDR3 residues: CASSLEPGETQYF. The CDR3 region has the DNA TGTGCCAGCAGCTTAGAACCGGGGGAGACCCAGTACTTC.

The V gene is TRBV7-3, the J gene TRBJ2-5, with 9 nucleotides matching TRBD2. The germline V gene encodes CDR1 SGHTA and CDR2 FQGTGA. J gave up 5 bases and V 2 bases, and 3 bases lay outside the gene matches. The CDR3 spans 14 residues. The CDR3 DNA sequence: TGTGCCAGCAGCTTAGCGGGGGGGAAGGAGACCCAGTACTTC. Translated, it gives CASSLAGGKETQYF.

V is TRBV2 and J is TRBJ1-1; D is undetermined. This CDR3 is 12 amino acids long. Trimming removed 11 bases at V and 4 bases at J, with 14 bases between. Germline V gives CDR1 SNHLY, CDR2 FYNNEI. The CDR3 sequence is CARTGISTEAFF. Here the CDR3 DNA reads TGTGCCCGAACGGGGATTAGCACTGAAGCTTTCTTT.

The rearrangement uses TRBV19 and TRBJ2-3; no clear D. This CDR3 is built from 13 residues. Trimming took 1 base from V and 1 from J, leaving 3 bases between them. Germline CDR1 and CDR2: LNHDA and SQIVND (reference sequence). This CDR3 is CASSIAGTDTQYF. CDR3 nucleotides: TGTGCCAGTAGTATAGCGGGCACAGATACGCAGTATTTT.

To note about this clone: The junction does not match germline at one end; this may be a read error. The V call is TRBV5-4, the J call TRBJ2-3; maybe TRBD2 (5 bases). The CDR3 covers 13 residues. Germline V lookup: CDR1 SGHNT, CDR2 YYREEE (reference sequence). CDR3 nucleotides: TGTGCCGGCAGCCCAGCGGTACCAGATACGCAGTATTTT. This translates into CAGSPAVPDTQYF. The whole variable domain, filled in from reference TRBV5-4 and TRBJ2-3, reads ETGVTQSPTHLIKTRGQQVTLRCSSQSGHNTVSWYQQALGQGPQFIFQYYREEENGRGNFPPRFSGLQFPNYSSELNVNALELDDSALYLCAGSPAVPDTQYFGPGTRLTVL.

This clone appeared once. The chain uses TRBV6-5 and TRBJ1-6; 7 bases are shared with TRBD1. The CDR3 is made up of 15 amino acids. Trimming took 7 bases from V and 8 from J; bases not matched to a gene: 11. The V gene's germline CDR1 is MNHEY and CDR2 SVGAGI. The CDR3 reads CASTLAGGRDSPLHF. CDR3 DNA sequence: TGTGCCAGCACTTTGGCAGGGGGTAGGGATTCACCCCTCCACTTT.

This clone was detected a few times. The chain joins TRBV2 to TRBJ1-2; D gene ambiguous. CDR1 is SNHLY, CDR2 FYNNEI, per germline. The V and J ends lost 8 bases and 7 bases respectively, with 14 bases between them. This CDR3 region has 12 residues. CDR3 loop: CASGSDVSGYTF. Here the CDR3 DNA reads TGTGCCAGCGGGAGTGACGTCTCTGGCTACACCTTC.

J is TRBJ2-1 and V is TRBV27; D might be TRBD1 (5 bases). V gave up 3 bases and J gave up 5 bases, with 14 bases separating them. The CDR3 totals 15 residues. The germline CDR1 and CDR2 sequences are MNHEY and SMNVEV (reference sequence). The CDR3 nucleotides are TGTGCCAGCAGTTTTTATAGTGTCAGGGACAATGAGCAGTTCTTC. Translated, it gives CASSFYSVRDNEQFF.

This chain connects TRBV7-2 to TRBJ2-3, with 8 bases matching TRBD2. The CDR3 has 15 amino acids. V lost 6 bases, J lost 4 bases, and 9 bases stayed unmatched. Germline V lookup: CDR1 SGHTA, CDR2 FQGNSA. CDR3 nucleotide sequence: TGTGCCAGCAGACCCGGGGGGGCCTTCGCAGATACGCAGTATTTT. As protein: CASRPGGAFADTQYF. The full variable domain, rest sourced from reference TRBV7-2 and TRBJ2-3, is GAGVSQSPSNKVTEKGKDVELRCDPISGHTALYWYRQSLGQGLEFLIYFQGNSAPDKSGLPSDRFSAERTGGSVSTLTIQRTQQEDSAVYLCASRPGGAFADTQYFGPGTRLTVL.

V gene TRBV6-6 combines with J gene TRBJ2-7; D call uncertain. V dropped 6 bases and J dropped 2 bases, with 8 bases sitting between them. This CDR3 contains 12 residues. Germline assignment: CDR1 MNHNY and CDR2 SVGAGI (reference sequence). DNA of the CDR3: TGTGCCAGCAGCCCAGACACCTACGAGCAGTACTTC. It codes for CASSPDTYEQYF.

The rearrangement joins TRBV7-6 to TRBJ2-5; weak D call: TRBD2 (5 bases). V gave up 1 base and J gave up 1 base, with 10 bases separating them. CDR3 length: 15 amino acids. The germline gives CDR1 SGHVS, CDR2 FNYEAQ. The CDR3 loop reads CASSLGGPAQETQYF. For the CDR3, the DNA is TGTGCCAGCAGCTTAGGAGGGCCAGCCCAAGAGACCCAGTACTTC.

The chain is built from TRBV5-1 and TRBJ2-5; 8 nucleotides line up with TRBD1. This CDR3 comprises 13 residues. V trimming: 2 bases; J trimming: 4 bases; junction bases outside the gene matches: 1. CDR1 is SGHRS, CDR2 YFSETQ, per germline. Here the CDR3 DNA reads TGCGCCAGCAGCTTAGACAGGGGAGAGACCCAGTACTTC. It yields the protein CASSLDRGETQYF.